This passage covers 5 T cell receptor beta chains from one sample sequenced in a study of CD8+ T cells in alopecia areata (dated by TCRdb to the late 2010s). The library was prepared using the immunoSEQ multiplex PCR assay. RNA was extracted from all samples and reverse transcribed into cDNA as template for TCR sequencing. TCRdb provides this immuneACCESS table in a form limited to in-frame rearrangements. Some clones are lacking; in checked studies, under half of them reflect an unresolved V gene, and why the rest are absent is not known. This sample holds around 100,000 clones; less than 70% were observed only once. The top ten clonotypes cover 8.5% to 10% of the sample. Sample: CD4+ T cells sorted from blood. These receptors were obtained from a human donor in good health.

V and J are TRBV13 and TRBJ2-4; TRBD2 matches 9 bases. V was clipped by 2 bases and J by 7 bases; unmatched bases: 9. CDR1 is PRHDT, CDR2 FYEKMQ, per germline (reference sequence). The CDR3 sequence is 16 residues long. The CDR3 nucleotides are TGTGCCAGCAGCTTAAACTCGGGACTAGCAAATAACATTCAGTACTTC. Amino acid sequence: CASSLNSGLANNIQYF.

This clone showed up just a few times. J is TRBJ1-1 and V is TRBV29-1; possibly TRBD1 for D (6 bases). The CDR3 consists of 14 residues. CDR1 and CDR2 from the germline V gene are SQVTM and ANQGSEA. V dropped 5 bases and J dropped 0 bases, with 13 bases sitting between them. This CDR3 reads CSVRTVLMNTEAFF. In DNA form, the CDR3 reads TGCAGCGTTAGGACAGTCCTTATGAACACTGAAGCTTTCTTT.

The chain is built from TRBV2 and TRBJ1-4; D gene ambiguous. V was shortened by 6 bases and J by 7 bases, with 24 bases between the two germline ends. Germline values: CDR1 SNHLY, CDR2 FYNNEI. The CDR3 contains 17 residues. CDR3: CASSAGLGKADSEKLFF. The CDR3 DNA reads as TGTGCCAGCAGCGCGGGATTGGGCAAGGCGGATAGTGAAAAACTGTTTTTT.

The chain employs TRBV30 and TRBJ1-5; D remains ambiguous. The V and J ends lost 8 bases and 5 bases respectively, with 13 bases between them. The CDR3 is 12 residues long. Germline loops: CDR1 GTSNPN, CDR2 SVGIG (reference sequence). CDR3: CAGRCCHQPQHF. As DNA, the CDR3 is TGTGCCGGACGCTGCTGTCATCAGCCCCAGCATTTT.

The rearrangement links TRBV2 to TRBJ2-2; 8 bases are shared with TRBD1. Germline V gene data show CDR1 as SNHLY and CDR2 as FYNNEI. The V gene end was trimmed by 7 bases and the J gene end by 1 base; junction bases not matched to a gene: 8. The CDR3 is 16 residues long. CDR3 loop: CASTLTGTGNTGELFF. CDR3 DNA sequence: TGTGCCAGCACCCTAACCGGGACAGGGAACACCGGGGAGCTGTTTTTT.